This is a list of T cell receptor beta chains from one sample in a study of T cell changes during pregnancy in multiple sclerosis. Assay used: immunoSEQ multiplex PCR; TCRdb lists only in-frame clones, some missing. The sample holds around 97,000 clones, roughly 92% seen once. This sample comprised peripheral blood, obtained after pregnancy. These receptors were collected from a female donor with multiple sclerosis, enrolled in a pregnancy study. Each CDR3 is given with its conserved first and last residue. A D gene is named only where the DNA matches it firmly. Not every row has a clone size; where given, it reads once, few, many or a size class.

d_call,j_call,clone_size,v_call,cdr3_aa,cdr3_nt
TRBD2,TRBJ2-3,.,TRBV4-3,CASSQEFGRGGKDTQYF,TGCGCCAGCAGCCAAGAGTTTGGGCGGGGGGGCAAAGATACGCAGTATTTT
TRBD1,TRBJ1-3,.,TRBV9,CASSETGAGNTIYF,TGTGCCAGCAGCGAGACAGGGGCTGGAAACACCATATATTTT
.,TRBJ1-5,.,TRBV5-1,CASSVGQEDQPQHF,TGCGCCAGCAGCGTGGGACAAGAAGATCAGCCCCAGCATTTT
.,TRBJ2-2,.,TRBV4-3,CASSLGHRTGELFF,TGCGCCAGCAGCCTGGGCCATAGGACCGGGGAGCTGTTTTTT
TRBD2,TRBJ2-2,.,TRBV4-1,CASSQEMLGAGGRPGELFF,TGCGCCAGCAGCCAAGAAATGCTTGGAGCGGGAGGGCGGCCCGGGGAGCTGTTTTTT
.,TRBJ1-2,once,TRBV19,CASSKGPVYGYTF,TGTGCCAGTAGTAAGGGGCCCGTCTATGGCTACACCTTC
TRBD1,TRBJ1-2,.,TRBV19,CASSLLTGAYGYTF,TGTGCCAGTAGTCTGTTAACAGGGGCCTATGGCTACACCTTC
.,TRBJ2-7,.,TRBV11-2,CASSDTGFLSYEQYF,TGTGCCAGCAGCGATACAGGGTTCCTCTCCTACGAGCAGTACTTC
.,TRBJ1-3,.,TRBV28,CASSSLQGGGNTIYF,TGTGCCAGCAGTAGCCTACAGGGAGGGGGAAACACCATATATTTT
.,TRBJ2-3,.,TRBV19,CASRQSGDTQYF,TGTGCCTCCCGACAGAGCGGGGATACGCAGTATTTT
.,TRBJ2-7,.,TRBV28,CATRTPGSNEQYF,TGTGCCACCCGAACCCCTGGGAGTAACGAGCAGTACTTC
.,TRBJ2-5,.,TRBV23-1,CASRDSNETQYF,TGCGCCAGCAGGGACAGCAATGAGACCCAGTACTTC
.,TRBJ2-3,.,TRBV7-8,CASSLGQGILGTDTQYF,TGTGCCAGCAGCTTAGGTCAGGGGATATTGGGCACAGATACGCAGTATTTT